These 27 T cell receptor beta chains share one sample of origin, sequenced in a study of shared clonotypes between healthy human individuals. Only in-frame clones appear in the TCRdb table, and some are missing; sequencing was by immunoSEQ multiplex PCR. The sample has over a million clones, 95% to 99% seen once. The sample taken for sequencing was naive CD4+ T cells sorted from blood. Noted subset: CD45RA+ positively selected. The receptors stem from a man aged 25 to 40 in good health.

The chain joins TRBV4-1 to TRBJ2-7; D possibly corresponds to TRBD2 (5 bases). CDR3 length equals 13 residues. V was shortened by 4 bases and J by 4 bases, with 11 bases between the two germline ends. Germline CDR1 MGHRA, CDR2 YSYEKL. The chain's CDR3 is CASSPREGYEQYF. The DNA for the CDR3 is TGCGCCAGCAGCCCCCGGGAAGGGTACGAGCAGTACTTC.

The chain recombines TRBV18 with TRBJ2-7; D gene uncertain. Per the germline V gene, CDR1 is KGHSH and CDR2 is LQKENI. The germline V and J ends were trimmed by 3 bases and 0 bases, with 12 bases remaining between them. There are 15 residues in the CDR3. The CDR3 coding sequence is TGTGCCAGCTCACCGGCCCACGGACGCTCCTACGAGCAGTACTTC. It translates to CASSPAHGRSYEQYF.

V gene TRBV7-2 combines with J gene TRBJ1-1, with D uncertain. CDR1 is SGHTA and CDR2 is FQGNSA in the germline V gene. The CDR3 runs 15 residues. V was cut by 1 base and J by 0 bases, with 9 bases left in between. CDR3 in DNA: TGTGCCAGCAGCTTAGTATTGGGATTGAACACTGAAGCTTTCTTT. Its translation: CASSLVLGLNTEAFF. Supplemented by reference TRBV7-2 and TRBJ1-1, the full variable domain reads GAGVSQSPSNKVTEKGKDVELRCDPISGHTALYWYRQSLGQGLEFLIYFQGNSAPDKSGLPSDRFSAERTGGSVSTLTIQRTQQEDSAVYLCASSLVLGLNTEAFFGQGTRLTVV.

The rearrangement uses TRBV11-3 and TRBJ2-1, with 12 bases that match TRBD2. The germline V gene encodes CDR1 SGHNT and CDR2 YENEEA. This CDR3 contains 15 residues. V lost 5 bases, J lost 4 bases, and 3 bases stayed unmatched. CDR3 DNA sequence: TGTGCCAGCAGCGACGGACTAGCGGGATACAATGAGCAGTTCTTC. Amino acids: CASSDGLAGYNEQFF.

The chain's CDR3 is CASSLAVAAGELFF. CDR3 nucleotide sequence: TGTGCCAGCAGCTTAGCCGTAGCCGCCGGGGAGCTGTTTTTT. The chain carries TRBV7-2 and TRBJ2-2; D not certain. Looked up from germline, CDR1 is SGHTA and CDR2 is FQGNSA. V was clipped by 0 bases and J by 6 bases, with 8 bases between them. The CDR3 sequence is 14 residues long.

The genes are TRBV11-2 and TRBJ2-7, with 14 bases aligning to TRBD2. Germline V gene data show CDR1 as SGHAT and CDR2 as FQNNGV. The V and J ends lost 1 base and 6 bases, in that order; junction bases with no gene match: 14. This CDR3 is built from 19 residues. The CDR3 loop reads CASSLAPGLAGEARSEQYF. The DNA for the CDR3 is TGTGCCAGCAGCTTAGCCCCGGGACTAGCGGGAGAGGCCCGAAGCGAGCAGTACTTC.

The chain joins TRBV18 to TRBJ1-3; D is unclear. V was trimmed by 4 bases and J by 10 bases, leaving 14 bases between them. The CDR3 has 13 amino acids. CDR1 and CDR2 (germline): KGHSH, LQKENI. In nucleotides, the CDR3 is TGTGCCAGCTCACTTGGAGGAGGTGAGACCATATATTTT. It yields the protein CASSLGGGETIYF.

This clone has only one observation. This sequence joins TRBV5-8 and TRBJ2-4, with TRBD1 matching 7 bases. Germline V gene lookup returns CDR1 SGHTS and CDR2 YDEGEE. This CDR3 contains 15 residues. Trimming at V came to 4 bases and at J to 7 bases, leaving 11 bases not matched to a gene. The CDR3 DNA reads TGTGCCAGCAGCCATAAGGACAGGAATGTGAACATTCAGTACTTC. It translates to CASSHKDRNVNIQYF. The entire variable domain, with the rest obtained from reference TRBV5-8 and TRBJ2-4, is as follows: EAGVTQSPTHLIKTRGQQATLRCSPISGHTSVYWYQQALGLGLQFLLWYDEGEERNRGNFPPRFSGRQFPNYSSELNVNALELEDSALYLCASSHKDRNVNIQYFGAGTRLSVL.

This sequence joins TRBV11-2 and TRBJ2-7; 7 bases agree with TRBD1. Germline V lookup: CDR1 SGHAT, CDR2 FQNNGV. Trimming at V came to 1 base and at J to 3 bases, leaving 12 bases not matched to a gene. The CDR3 contains 17 residues. CDR3 amino acids: CASSLAAGTAFLYEQYF. In DNA form, the CDR3 reads TGTGCCAGCAGCTTAGCGGCCGGGACAGCCTTCCTCTACGAGCAGTACTTC.

This chain uses TRBV11-2 with TRBJ2-7; unclear D gene. CDR1 is SGHAT and CDR2 is FQNNGV in the germline V gene. The V end lost 4 bases, the J end lost 7 bases, and 14 bases lay between the germline ends. The CDR3 runs 13 residues. CDR3 nucleotides: TGTGCCAGCAGCTCCTCTATTTTGCGGGAGCAGTACTTC. As protein: CASSSSILREQYF.

V is TRBV9 and J is TRBJ2-1, with D perhaps assigned TRBD1 or TRBD2 (5 bases each). V was pared by 0 bases and J by 12 bases, with 13 bases between. The germline V gene encodes CDR1 SGDLS and CDR2 YYNGEE. The CDR3 covers 13 residues. The CDR3 here is CASSVVGDPRQFF. The DNA for the CDR3 is TGTGCCAGCAGCGTAGTCGGGGACCCAAGGCAGTTCTTC.

This CDR3 reads CASRDLANYGYTF. CDR3 coding DNA: TGCGCCAGCAGGGATCTAGCTAACTATGGCTACACCTTC. The chain has TRBV10-2 and TRBJ1-2; D unclear. Germline CDR1 and CDR2: WSHSY and SAAADI. The CDR3 contains 13 residues. V was trimmed by 6 bases and J by 0 bases, leaving 8 bases between them.

The chain links TRBV7-8 to TRBJ1-3; D is uncertain. Germline CDR1 reads SGHVS; CDR2 reads FQNEAQ. The CDR3 is made up of 14 amino acids. With 4 bases removed from V and 4 bases from J, the gap between germline ends came to 11 bases. The CDR3 DNA sequence: TGTGCCAGCAGCTCGAACGGGAGAGGAAACACCATATATTTT. It codes for CASSSNGRGNTIYF. Using reference TRBV7-8 and TRBJ1-3 for the parts outside the CDR3, the full variable domain is GAGVSQSPRYKVAKRGQDVALRCDPISGHVSLFWYQQALGQGPEFLTYFQNEAQLDKSGLPSDRFFAERPEGSVSTLKIQRTQQEDSAVYLCASSSNGRGNTIYFGEGSWLTVV.

The chain has TRBV5-1 and TRBJ2-1; maybe TRBD2 (5 bases). The length of the CDR3 is 16 residues. CDR1 and CDR2 (germline): SGHRS, YFSETQ. V dropped 4 bases and J dropped 1 base, with 15 bases sitting between them. The chain's CDR3 is CASSQQPPGSYNEQFF. DNA for the CDR3: TGCGCCAGCAGCCAACAACCCCCGGGATCCTACAATGAGCAGTTCTTC.

The V and J genes are TRBV5-1 and TRBJ2-4; tentative D call: TRBD2 (7 bases). In germline, CDR1 is SGHRS, CDR2 YFSETQ. V dropped 1 base and J dropped 0 bases, with 20 bases sitting between them. The CDR3 contains 19 residues. This CDR3 reads CASSLRQGAGGLAKNIQYF. The CDR3 nucleotides read TGCGCCAGCAGCTTGCGTCAAGGGGCCGGGGGGCTAGCCAAAAACATTCAGTACTTC.

The rearrangement links TRBV6-6 to TRBJ2-7, with a tentative D call TRBD2 (5 bases). The CDR3 has 15 residues. V dropped 1 base and J dropped 0 bases, with 10 bases sitting between them. CDR1 is MNHNY, CDR2 SVGAGI, per germline (reference sequence). The CDR3 nucleotides read TGTGCCAGCAGTTACTTTGGTAGCGACTCCTACGAGCAGTACTTC. This encodes CASSYFGSDSYEQYF.

The chain carries TRBV19 and TRBJ2-5; D possibly corresponds to TRBD2 (7 bases). V was pared by 7 bases and J by 3 bases, with 12 bases between. Germline V gives CDR1 LNHDA, CDR2 SQIVND (reference sequence). The CDR3 totals 13 residues. CDR3 in DNA: TGTGCCAGTAAGGAAGGGGGGGAAGAGACCCAGTACTTC. This encodes CASKEGGEETQYF.

In its sample, this clone was seen once. Other DNA sequences from this sample encode an identical CDR3 as well. The gene calls are TRBV18 and TRBJ2-7, with 8 nucleotides matching TRBD1. The V gene end was trimmed by 3 bases and the J gene end by 1 base; junction bases not matched to a gene: 2. The CDR3 has 14 residues. Germline CDR1 reads KGHSH; CDR2 reads LQKENI. The CDR3 nucleotides are TGTGCCAGCTCACCGCGGGACAGGTCCTACGAGCAGTACTTC. It translates to CASSPRDRSYEQYF.

The chain carries TRBV18 and TRBJ2-7; D unclear. V lost 0 bases and J 6 bases, leaving 6 bases between the germline ends. CDR1 and CDR2 (germline): KGHSH, LQKENI. The CDR3 consists of 12 residues. CDR3 amino acids: CASSPPYGEQYF. The CDR3 DNA reads as TGTGCCAGCTCACCACCCTACGGCGAGCAGTACTTC.

Of note for this clone: This specimen includes other DNA sequences encoding the same CDR3. V is TRBV20-1 and J is TRBJ1-1; D is unresolved. Trimming pared 5 bases from V and 1 base from J, leaving 2 bases between. The germline gives CDR1 DFQATT, CDR2 SNEGSKA (reference sequence). This CDR3 is 10 amino acids long. This chain's CDR3 is CSASNTEAFF. CDR3 nucleotide sequence: TGCAGTGCTTCGAACACTGAAGCTTTCTTT.

The chain joins TRBV27 to TRBJ1-1; 11 positions agree with TRBD1. The CDR3 has 15 residues. Per the germline V gene, CDR1 is MNHEY and CDR2 is SMNVEV (reference sequence). V dropped 3 bases and J dropped 3; count of bases not matched to a gene: 3. The CDR3 loop reads CASSFRTGGHTEAFF. DNA for the CDR3: TGTGCCAGCAGTTTCCGGACAGGGGGCCACACTGAAGCTTTCTTT.

Points on this clone: Other DNA sequences in the same sample also yield this CDR3. V is TRBV2 and J is TRBJ1-5; D may be TRBD1 (5 bases). The germline CDR1 and CDR2 sequences are SNHLY and FYNNEI. V lost 7 bases and J 4 bases, leaving 11 bases between the germline ends. This CDR3 comprises 13 residues. The CDR3 spells CASTRGGNQPQHF. As DNA, the CDR3 is TGTGCCAGCACAAGGGGAGGGAATCAGCCCCAGCATTTT.

This chain links TRBV19 with TRBJ2-5; either TRBD1 or TRBD2 may supply D (8 bases each). V was shortened by 3 bases and J by 13 bases, with 18 bases between the two germline ends. The CDR3 runs to 13 residues. CDR1 is LNHDA and CDR2 is SQIVND in the germline V gene (reference sequence). This CDR3 is CASSIPGGDRLYF. CDR3 DNA: TGTGCCAGTAGTATCCCCGGGGGGGACAGGTTGTACTTC.

This chain uses TRBV21-1 with TRBJ2-2; the tabulated D call, TRBD2, remains unverified against the DNA. TRBV21-1 constitutes a pseudogene. CDR3 length: 13 residues. CDR3 sequence (DNA): TGTGCCAGCAGCTGTAAACTCGCCGGGGAGCTGTTTTTT. Protein product: CASSCKLAGELFF.

The chain links TRBV25-1 to TRBJ2-5; 10 nucleotides line up with TRBD2. The CDR3 covers 13 residues. CDR1 is MGHDK, CDR2 SYGVNS, per germline. The V segment lost 4 bases and the J segment 4 bases; nucleotides outside the gene matches: 0. Here the CDR3 DNA reads TGTGCCAGCAGTGGACTAGCGGGAGAGACCCAGTACTTC. This gives the protein CASSGLAGETQYF.

The chain couples TRBV2 to TRBJ2-3; 8 bases line up with TRBD2. Germline loops: CDR1 SNHLY, CDR2 FYNNEI. V gave up 4 bases and J gave up 5 bases; unmatched junction bases: 8. The CDR3 length is 15 residues. CDR3 sequence reads: CASSGSSGWGDTQYF. CDR3 coding DNA: TGTGCCAGCAGTGGATCTAGCGGGTGGGGAGATACGCAGTATTTT.

The chain carries TRBV7-9 and TRBJ2-2, with TRBD1 matching over 9 bases. Germline trimming cut 5 bases from V and 3 bases from J; bases unmatched to any gene: 4. Germline V lookup: CDR1 SEHNR, CDR2 FQNEAQ (reference sequence). The CDR3 extends over 15 amino acids. For the CDR3, the DNA is TGTGCCAGCAGCATAGGACAGGGGTACACCGGGGAGCTGTTTTTT. Protein product: CASSIGQGYTGELFF.